The 22 T cell receptor beta chains presented below share a single source sample, sequenced in a study of OX40 agonist ivuxolimab in advanced cancers. Generated by immunoSEQ multiplex PCR, the TCRdb table keeps only in-frame clones and is missing some. Of 30,000 to 45,000 clones detected, about 88% appear once; the ten largest clones hold 9.5% to 15%. Sequenced here: CD4+ or CD8+ T cells sorted from blood, sampled in a trial of the OX40 agonist ivuxolimab. These receptors originate from an adult with an advanced solid tumor such as melanoma, head and neck, liver or kidney cancer.

The chain combines TRBV7-2 with TRBJ2-7; tentative D call: TRBD2 (6 bases). V was clipped by 1 base and J by 3 bases, with 19 bases between them. The CDR3 is 17 residues long. Germline CDR1 is SGHTA and CDR2 is FQGNSA. The CDR3 sequence: CASSLEDGASVNYEQYF. DNA of the CDR3: TGTGCCAGCAGCTTAGAAGACGGGGCTAGCGTCAACTACGAGCAGTACTTC.

Remarks on this clone: The junction does not match germline at one end; this may be a read error. The genes are TRBV7-3 and TRBJ2-3; TRBD2 might be the D (6 bases). CDR3 size: 14 residues. Germline V lookup: CDR1 SGHTA, CDR2 FQGTGA. The CDR3 coding sequence is TGTGCCAGCAGCTTAGGGGGGTTCACAGATGCGCAGTATTTT. It specifies CASSLGGFTDAQYF.

This clone came up once. The gene calls are TRBV5-1 and TRBJ1-1; D is undetermined. This CDR3 is 14 amino acids long. The germline V and J ends were trimmed by 0 bases and 4 bases, with 10 bases remaining between them. The germline CDR1 and CDR2 sequences are SGHRS and YFSETQ. CDR3 DNA sequence: TGCGCCAGCAGCTTGGGCCCGGGTAGCACTGAAGCTTTCTTT. Protein: CASSLGPGSTEAFF.

The rearrangement joins TRBV6-1 to TRBJ2-5; possibly TRBD2 for D (6 bases). Germline loops: CDR1 MNHNS, CDR2 SASEGT. Trimming shortened V by 4 bases and J by 2 bases, and 11 bases separated the two germline ends. The CDR3 loop spans 14 amino acids. The CDR3 DNA sequence: TGTGCCAGCAGTGGACCGGGACTTCAAGAGACCCAGTACTTC. It translates to CASSGPGLQETQYF.

The J gene is TRBJ2-1, the V gene TRBV5-4; TRBD2 matches at 10 bases. This CDR3 comprises 17 residues. Looked up from germline, CDR1 is SGHNT and CDR2 is YYREEE (reference sequence). Losses at the gene ends were 4 bases for V and 8 bases for J; bases not matched to a gene: 15. The CDR3 loop is CASSVPHTSGIIHEQFF. The DNA of the CDR3 is TGTGCCAGCAGCGTTCCTCATACTAGCGGGATAATCCATGAGCAGTTCTTC.

The chain couples TRBV30 to TRBJ2-3; the match to TRBD1 covers 9 bases. J gave up 5 bases and V 1 base, and 10 bases lay outside the gene matches. Germline V gene lookup returns CDR1 GTSNPN and CDR2 SVGIG (reference sequence). CDR3 length: 16 residues. CDR3 amino acids: CAWSAGTGPWGDTQYF. DNA of the CDR3: TGTGCCTGGAGTGCGGGGACAGGGCCCTGGGGAGATACGCAGTATTTT.

The chain recombines TRBV7-9 with TRBJ2-3; perhaps TRBD2 as D (6 bases). The V and J ends lost 1 base and 3 bases respectively, with 11 bases between them. The germline V gene encodes CDR1 SEHNR and CDR2 FQNEAQ (reference sequence). The CDR3 is 15 residues long. CDR3 nucleotides: TGTGCCAGCAGCTTAGGGCTAGGAGGGACAGATACGCAGTATTTT. Translation gives CASSLGLGGTDTQYF.

This clone is classed as medium-sized. The gene calls are TRBV19 and TRBJ1-5; possible D gene TRBD1, 5 bases. Germline CDR1 LNHDA, CDR2 SQIVND (reference sequence). Trimming took 7 bases from V and 0 from J, leaving 19 bases between them. CDR3 length: 17 residues. Here the CDR3 DNA reads TGTGCCAGTACTGCTGGCAGCGGGGCACTTAGCAATCAGCCCCAGCATTTT. Amino acid sequence: CASTAGSGALSNQPQHF.

This chain connects TRBV29-1 to TRBJ2-1; D ambiguous. This CDR3 is 12 amino acids long. V was pared by 7 bases and J by 6 bases, with 13 bases between. CDR1 SQVTM and CDR2 ANQGSEA come from the germline V gene. The DNA of the CDR3 is TGCAGCGCTGACGACACGCTCAATGAGCAGTTCTTC. Protein: CSADDTLNEQFF.

The rearrangement joins TRBV6-5 to TRBJ2-7, with D possibly matching TRBD2 (5 bases). CDR1 MNHEY and CDR2 SVGAGI come from the germline V gene. Between the trimmed V and J ends, which lost 6 bases and 4 bases, there was a span of 16 bases. The CDR3 covers 14 residues. In DNA form, the CDR3 reads TGTGCCAGCAGGGCTTGGGGAGACGGATACGAGCAGTACTTC. Translated, it gives CASRAWGDGYEQYF.

V usage is TRBV2 and J usage is TRBJ1-1; 7 bases map to TRBD1. The J segment lost 6 bases and the V segment lost 7 bases, leaving 14 bases of the junction unmatched. Germline values: CDR1 SNHLY, CDR2 FYNNEI. This CDR3 comprises 15 residues. In DNA, the CDR3 is TGTGCCAGCATAGGGGCGGAGACAGGGTTGTCTGAAGCTTTCTTT. Translated, it gives CASIGAETGLSEAFF.

The V and J genes are TRBV28 and TRBJ2-7; D not resolved. The germline gives CDR1 MDHEN, CDR2 SYDVKM. CDR3 length equals 15 residues. Trimming removed 6 bases at V and 5 bases at J, with 20 bases between. CDR3 sequence: CASSFPFGSPHEQYF. As DNA, the CDR3 is TGTGCCAGCAGCTTCCCCTTCGGGTCACCCCACGAGCAGTACTTC.

The V and J genes are TRBV7-2 and TRBJ2-1, with D possibly TRBD2 on 6 matching bases. In germline, CDR1 is SGHTA, CDR2 FQGNSA. The CDR3 sequence is 19 residues long. The V and J ends lost 4 bases and 0 bases respectively, with 22 bases between them. The CDR3 coding sequence is TGTGCCAGCAGCTGGGGAGGTATTTGGAGCGGAAGCTCCTACAATGAGCAGTTCTTC. As protein: CASSWGGIWSGSSYNEQFF.

The chain recombines TRBV2 with TRBJ1-1, with 10 bases identical to TRBD1. Per germline, CDR1 SNHLY and CDR2 FYNNEI. Unmatched junction bases numbered 10, after V lost 8 bases and J lost 1 base. The CDR3 is 16 amino acids. CDR3 sequence (DNA): TGTGCCAGCGGCGTCTTCCGGGACAGGGGGAACACTGAAGCTTTCTTT. Its translation is CASGVFRDRGNTEAFF.

The V gene is TRBV4-2, the J gene TRBJ2-3; the match to TRBD2 covers 13 bases. The V segment lost 3 bases and the J segment 0 bases; nucleotides outside the gene matches: 6. This CDR3 has 18 amino acids. The germline gives CDR1 LGHNA, CDR2 YNFKEQ. CDR3 sequence reads: CASSQPLAGGPSTDTQYF. The DNA of the CDR3 is TGTGCCAGCAGCCAGCCACTAGCGGGAGGGCCTAGCACAGATACGCAGTATTTT.

About this clone: At one boundary the junction diverges from the germline segment, which might be a read error. The chain joins TRBV6-5 to TRBJ1-2, with 9 bases identical to TRBD1. The germline CDR1 and CDR2 sequences are MNHEY and SVGAGI. The CDR3 loop spans 14 amino acids. In DNA form, the CDR3 reads TGTGCCAGCAGTTTGGGACAGGGCAGCTATGACTACACCTTC. Protein product: CASSLGQGSYDYTF.

As DNA, the CDR3 is TGCGCCAGCAGCTTACCCATGGACACATTGAACACTGAAGCTTTCTTT. As protein: CASSLPMDTLNTEAFF. The rearrangement joins TRBV5-1 to TRBJ1-1, with a possible D match to TRBD1 (5 bases). The CDR3 is made up of 16 amino acids. Looked up from germline, CDR1 is SGHRS and CDR2 is YFSETQ. With 2 bases removed from V and 0 bases from J, the gap between germline ends came to 14 bases. Together with reference TRBV5-1 and TRBJ1-1, the CDR3 gives the full variable domain: KAGVTQTPRYLIKTRGQQVTLSCSPISGHRSVSWYQQTPGQGLQFLFEYFSETQRNKGNFPGRFSGRQFSNSRSEMNVSTLELGDSALYLCASSLPMDTLNTEAFFGQGTRLTVV.

This clone was seen a single time. J is TRBJ2-3 and V is TRBV6-1, with D tentatively TRBD1 (5 bases). Germline CDR1 and CDR2: MNHNS and SASEGT. This CDR3 has 15 amino acids. Deletions cut 7 bases from V and 4 bases from J, with 18 bases between. CDR3 loop: CASIGGRVSADTQYF. In DNA, the CDR3 is TGTGCCAGCATAGGCGGCAGGGTATCGGCAGATACGCAGTATTTT.

V is TRBV27 and J is TRBJ2-6, with D possibly matching TRBD1 (6 bases). Germline lookup yields CDR1 MNHEY and CDR2 SMNVEV (reference sequence). This CDR3 contains 17 residues. The V and J ends lost 7 bases and 1 base respectively, with 17 bases between them. The CDR3 here is CASKPQGVLSGANVLTF. In DNA form, the CDR3 reads TGTGCCAGCAAACCACAGGGCGTCCTTTCTGGGGCCAACGTCCTGACTTTC.

This clone has only a few counts. The CDR3 DNA reads as TGTGCCAGCAGCTTAGGTCCGGACACTGAAGCTTTCTTT. Its translation: CASSLGPDTEAFF. J is TRBJ1-1 and V is TRBV5-6, with unresolved D. CDR3 length: 13 amino acids. Germline V gene lookup returns CDR1 SGHDT and CDR2 YYEEEE. Trimming left V 2 bases short and J 3 bases short, with 8 bases between.

This sequence joins TRBV29-1 and TRBJ2-2; TRBD2 aligns across 11 bases. V trimming: 6 bases; J trimming: 1 base; junction bases outside the gene matches: 7. Germline V CDR1 and CDR2: SQVTM, ANQGSEA. The CDR3 runs 16 residues. DNA for the CDR3: TGCAGCGTCAAGGGGACTAGCGGACTGAACACCGGGGAGCTGTTTTTT. This sequence encodes CSVKGTSGLNTGELFF.

The J gene is TRBJ2-7, the V gene TRBV4-3, with TRBD2 identical over 7 bases. The CDR3 sequence is 16 residues long. Germline assignment: CDR1 LGHNA and CDR2 YSLEER. The ends lost 4 bases at V and 2 bases at J; junction bases unmatched: 11. CDR3 nucleotide sequence: TGCGCCAGCAGCCGGGGGGGACGGACTTCGGCCTACGAGCAGTACTTC. Amino acid sequence: CASSRGGRTSAYEQYF.